What follows describes a single T cell receptor (beta chain). The antigen this receptor binds is unknown. The data are from a study of T cells expressing NK-cell markers (dated by TCRdb to 2019 to 2021). For the study in its entirety: In sorted CD3+CD56+NKG2C+, CD3+CD56+NKG2C- and CD3+CD56-NKG2C+ T-cell subsets from 8 or 9 donors, TCR beta-chain repertoires were profiled. Among the eight sequenced donors, only one was HCMV-seronegative, while the other seven were HCMV-seropositive. Randomly selected healthy volunteers, three men and five women, were used as the eight sequenced donors. The libraries were sequenced on Illumina HiSeq 2000/2500, MiSeq or NextSeq, producing 2 x 150 bp reads. Study-wide findings and limitations: In six donors, the dominant CD3+CD56+NKG2C+ clonotypes were among the top 10 CD8+ clonotypes and accounted for roughly 1.0-8% of CD8+ T cells. It remained unclear whether the expanded NKG2C-expressing T cell clones were specific for HCMV antigens. Those dominant clonotypes were again the most abundant among CD3+CD56-NKG2C+ cells in a handful of donors, at about 28.3-60.1%.

According to the germline V gene, CDR1 reads SGHDN and CDR2 reads FVKESK. The CDR3 starts with the cysteine, ends with the phenylalanine, and has 16 residues. DNA was not recorded. To determine HCMV serostatus, a commercial ELISA kit was used to detect HCMV-specific IgG in serum. Ficoll density gradient centrifugation was used to isolate peripheral blood mononuclear cells from blood. Sequencing relied on an Illumina HiSeq 2000. TCR beta cDNA libraries were made by 5'RACE template switching that added a universal primer site and unique molecular identifiers. Priming for cDNA synthesis came from the TCR beta constant segment, and two successive PCR amplification steps followed. The original pipeline was this. MIGEC handled demultiplexing of the reads and grouping by UMI, while MiTCR was used to assemble and quantify clonotypes. To remove erroneous sequences, TCR cDNA sequences were retained only when supported by two or more reads. The tcR package was used for downstream repertoire analysis, with clonotypes matched between fractions based on CDR3 nucleotide sequence plus V segment. VDJmatch was used to annotate antigen specificity against VDJdb, with one amino acid substitution in CDR3 permitted. TCRdb reprocessed the raw reads; every CDR3 protein sequence is a single record, and DNA is not supplied. What appears here as the V and J calls and clone size reflects TCRdb's work, not the paper's. For this sample, the table gives some 450,000 distinct CDR3 sequences. Of the sample, about 7.3% falls within the top ten clones.

This TCR was recovered from a woman aged 18 to 75 in good health. This sequence uses TRBV14 and TRBJ2-3; TCRdb's D call, TRBD2, is unchecked because there is no DNA. Sequenced input: blood T cells: a sorted CD56 or NKG2C T cell subset, CD4+ or CD8+ T cells, or bulk PBMC T cells (not recorded which). The CDR3 corresponds to CASSPLAGLFTDTQYF.